This T cell receptor (beta chain) is from a study of T cell repertoires in cytomegalovirus infection. Study overall: Shared public TCR beta signatures pointed to both CMV infection and a matching HLA type. Study results and caveats: Frequencies of public TCR beta families were cumulated, and this identified carriers of CMV plus the relevant HLA.

Of note for this clonotype: No antigen is known for it. An end of the junction differs from the germline gene, which may be a read error.

Germline lookup yields CDR1 SGHTA and CDR2 FQGTGA. The length of the CDR3 is 16 residues. TCRdb reprocessed the reads with MiXCR, giving one entry per CDR3 protein. This repertoire shows fewer than 1,000,000 distinct CDR3 sequences, approximately 31% found once; its top ten account for about an eighth. The chain joins TRBV7-3 to TRBJ2-7; 10 bases agree with TRBD1. The sample in question was cultured CD8+ T cells from PBMCs, obtained from culture after CMV antigen stimulation. The source is a human donor in good health (CMV status not recorded). Some clones in this sample may be carry-over from other donors' samples. As DNA, the CDR3 is TGTGCCAGCAGCGCCCCCGGGACAGGGGAAAGAGGCGAGCAGCACTTC. Translating it yields CASSAPGTGERGEQHF.